The clone carrying this T cell receptor beta chain was observed many times. The antigen remains undetermined. The V gene's germline CDR1 is SNHLY and CDR2 FYNNEI. The CDR3 totals 15 residues. V lost 7 bases and J lost 6; bases outside the gene matches: 12. TCRdb re-called the RT-PCR reads through MiXCR, storing one row per CDR3 protein. The sample shows 600,000 to 700,000 distinct CDR3 sequences, 12% to 15% of them seen only once. The record originates from a study of response to subunit inactivated influenza vaccine. Findings and limits, study-wide: Few additional T cells are recruited per seasonal influenza vaccination, authors suggested.

This specimen was PBMCs from blood, taken roughly 2 weeks before vaccination. This TCR was recovered from a man aged 50-60 years who received an inactivated influenza vaccine. The chain is built from TRBV2 and TRBJ1-1; 9 positions agree with TRBD1. CDR3 nucleotide sequence: TGTGCCAGCAAAGAAAGGACAGGGGTTAGTTCTGAAGCTTTCTTT. As protein: CASKERTGVSSEAFF.